These 22 T cell receptor beta chains originate from one sample sequenced in a study of blood T cell repertoires in COVID-19. TCRdb's copy holds only in-frame clones and misses some; the assay was immunoSEQ multiplex PCR. The sample records some 330,000 clones, roughly 80% being singletons. The material sequenced was PBMCs or T cells enriched from blood (not recorded which). The receptor source for this set is a woman aged 50 to 65 who had recovered from COVID-19.

This chain links TRBV7-2 with TRBJ1-3; D unclear. V was clipped by 0 bases and J by 4 bases, with 7 bases between them. The V gene's germline CDR1 is SGHTA and CDR2 FQGNSA. This CDR3 spans 14 amino acids. This chain's CDR3 is CASSLAASGNTIYF. CDR3 bases: TGTGCCAGCAGCTTAGCGGCTTCCGGAAACACCATATATTTT.

CDR3: CASSDSRTGELFF. The CDR3, as DNA: TGTGCCAGCAGCGACAGTCGCACCGGGGAGCTGTTTTTT. The chain joins TRBV9 to TRBJ2-2; D gene uncertain. The CDR3 has 13 amino acids. From germline, CDR1 is SGDLS and CDR2 YYNGEE. V was pared by 3 bases and J by 4 bases, with 7 bases between.

This chain joins TRBV6-5 and TRBJ1-1; 8 nucleotides agree with TRBD1. Germline V CDR1 and CDR2: MNHEY, SVGAGI. The length of the CDR3 is 14 residues. Trimming at V came to 6 bases and at J to 3 bases, leaving 6 bases not matched to a gene. The CDR3, as DNA: TGTGCCAGCAGCCCGACAGGGGAGTACACTGAAGCTTTCTTT. The encoded protein is CASSPTGEYTEAFF.

This clone has just one count. The V gene is TRBV6-5, the J gene TRBJ2-7, with 10 bases fitting TRBD2. The germline V gene encodes CDR1 MNHEY and CDR2 SVGAGI. V gave up 0 bases and J gave up 4 bases; unmatched junction bases: 3. This CDR3 has 15 amino acids. CDR3 in amino acids: CASSYSRAGGYEQYF. The CDR3 DNA follows: TGTGCCAGCAGTTACTCGAGAGCGGGAGGGTACGAGCAGTACTTC.

The rearrangement uses TRBV10-1 and TRBJ1-1; 8 bases fit TRBD1. Germline CDR1 and CDR2: WNHNN and SYGVQD (reference sequence). The trim removed 10 bases at V and 3 bases at J, leaving 16 bases unmatched. This CDR3 has 16 residues. CDR3 loop: CATQQSPGGSHTEAFF. The CDR3 nucleotides are TGCGCCACTCAACAATCTCCAGGGGGCTCGCACACTGAAGCTTTCTTT.

CDR3: CASSGRDRVPNSPLHF. CDR3 nucleotide sequence: TGTGCCAGCAGCGGCCGGGACAGAGTGCCTAATTCACCCCTCCACTTT. V and J are TRBV7-2 and TRBJ1-6; 7 bases map to TRBD1. J was trimmed by 6 bases and V by 5 bases; bases with no gene match: 10. The CDR3 totals 16 residues. Germline lookup yields CDR1 SGHTA and CDR2 FQGNSA.

V is TRBV2 and J is TRBJ2-7, with D unclear. Per germline, CDR1 SNHLY and CDR2 FYNNEI. The ends were cut back, 3 bases at V and 8 bases at J, with 20 bases in the middle. The CDR3 is 15 residues long. The CDR3 DNA is TGTGCCAGCAGTGAGAGTCCGAGTCCCCTGATCCAGCAGTACTTC. This translates into CASSESPSPLIQQYF.

The count of this clone is one. V and J are TRBV13 and TRBJ2-3; 7 positions agree with TRBD1. This CDR3 contains 16 residues. From germline, CDR1 is PRHDT and CDR2 FYEKMQ (reference sequence). Losses at the gene ends were 5 bases for V and 5 bases for J; bases not matched to a gene: 13. The CDR3 is CASSKLRDREGDTQYF. CDR3 nucleotides: TGTGCCAGCAGCAAACTCCGGGACAGAGAGGGAGATACGCAGTATTTT.

The chain couples TRBV7-2 to TRBJ1-5; 7 nucleotides match TRBD1. From germline, CDR1 is SGHTA and CDR2 FQGNSA. V shed 5 bases and J 3 bases; nucleotides not matched to a gene: 4. This CDR3 is 14 amino acids long. CDR3 region: CASSVTGVNQPQHF. The CDR3, as DNA: TGTGCCAGCAGCGTAACAGGGGTCAATCAGCCCCAGCATTTT.

Of note for this clone: Within the sample, other DNA sequences also encode this same CDR3. V usage is TRBV7-2 and J usage is TRBJ2-7, with a possible D match to TRBD1 (5 bases). CDR1 is SGHTA and CDR2 is FQGNSA in the germline V gene. This CDR3 comprises 14 residues. Trimming left V 1 base short and J 1 base short, with 8 bases between. CDR3 sequence reads: CASSLVQGSYEQYF. The CDR3 DNA reads as TGTGCCAGCAGCTTAGTTCAGGGATCCTACGAGCAGTACTTC.

This clone was seen a single time. The chain links TRBV18 to TRBJ1-1; D call uncertain. This CDR3 is built from 16 residues. V shed 6 bases and J shed 1 base, with 18 bases lying between them. Germline lookup yields CDR1 KGHSH and CDR2 LQKENI. The CDR3 region has the DNA TGTGCCAGCTCTCCTCAGAGGCAGCACGAGAACACTGAAGCTTTCTTT. Amino acid sequence: CASSPQRQHENTEAFF.

The chain has TRBV6-6 and TRBJ1-2; the match to TRBD1 covers 9 bases. The junction had 9 bases not matched to a gene; V was cut back by 4 bases and J by 9 bases. The CDR3 is made up of 14 amino acids. Germline CDR1 is MNHNY and CDR2 is SVGAGI (reference sequence). CDR3 DNA sequence: TGTGCCAGCAGTTTTCCGGGACAGGGAGAAAGCTACACCTTC. Translating gives CASSFPGQGESYTF.

The chain uses TRBV27 and TRBJ1-3; no clear D. The V end lost 6 bases, the J end lost 0 bases, and 9 bases lay between the germline ends. Germline V CDR1 and CDR2: MNHEY, SMNVEV (reference sequence). CDR3 size: 14 residues. The CDR3 loop reads CASRRRSSGNTIYF. DNA of the CDR3: TGTGCCAGCAGGAGAAGAAGCTCTGGAAACACCATATATTTT.

V is TRBV11-1 and J is TRBJ2-3; 10 positions agree with TRBD2. Germline trimming cut 5 bases from V and 5 bases from J; bases unmatched to any gene: 10. Looked up from germline, CDR1 is SGHAT and CDR2 is FQDESV (reference sequence). The CDR3 totals 16 residues. Here the CDR3 reads CASSRGLAERGDTQYF. DNA of the CDR3: TGTGCCAGCAGCCGCGGACTAGCGGAGAGGGGAGATACGCAGTATTTT.

J is TRBJ1-4 and V is TRBV5-4, with 9 bases that match TRBD1. This CDR3 is 14 amino acids long. The trim removed 7 bases at V and 6 bases at J, leaving 7 bases unmatched. CDR1 is SGHNT and CDR2 is YYREEE in the germline V gene (reference sequence). CDR3 DNA: TGTGCCAGCGGCTACAGGGGGCGCGATGAAAAACTGTTTTTT. Encoded protein: CASGYRGRDEKLFF.

The chain joins TRBV3-1 (or the pseudogene TRBV3-2) to TRBJ2-7; the D gene is possibly TRBD2 (6 bases). V lost 3 bases to trimming and J lost 7 bases, with 10 bases between them. The length of the CDR3 is 12 residues. CDR1 and CDR2 from the germline V gene are LGHDT and YNNKEL (reference sequence). The CDR3 DNA reads TGTGCCAGCAGCCAGCCCGGGGGAGAGCAGTACTTC. The encoded protein is CASSQPGGEQYF.

The CDR3 reads CASQAGGIHNEQFF. The CDR3 DNA reads as TGTGCCAGCCAAGCGGGGGGGATACACAATGAGCAGTTCTTC. V usage is TRBV6-5 and J usage is TRBJ2-1, with 10 bases fitting TRBD2. Per the germline V gene, CDR1 is MNHEY and CDR2 is SVGAGI. This CDR3 comprises 14 residues. Unmatched junction bases numbered 6, after V lost 8 bases and J lost 5 bases.

The chain carries TRBV30 and TRBJ1-1; 7 nucleotides line up with TRBD1. CDR1 and CDR2 from the germline V gene are GTSNPN and SVGIG (reference sequence). The V gene end was trimmed by 4 bases and the J gene end by 5 bases; junction bases not matched to a gene: 10. The CDR3 is 14 amino acids. The DNA for the CDR3 is TGTGCCTGGAAGAATTTAGGGGGCAGGACTGAAGCTTTCTTT. It specifies CAWKNLGGRTEAFF.

The rearrangement uses TRBV19 and TRBJ1-5, with 7 bases fitting TRBD1. CDR1 and CDR2 (germline): LNHDA, SQIVND (reference sequence). CDR3 length: 14 amino acids. Trimming at V came to 6 bases and at J to 6 bases, leaving 8 bases not matched to a gene. CDR3 in amino acids: CASSPGGGGQPQHF. CDR3 bases: TGTGCCAGTAGCCCAGGGGGAGGAGGTCAGCCCCAGCATTTT. The full variable domain, with the rest looked up from reference TRBV19 and TRBJ1-5, is DGGITQSPKYLFRKEGQNVTLSCEQNLNHDAMYWYRQDPGQGLRLIYYSQIVNDFQKGDIAEGYSVSREKKESFPLTVTSAQKNPTAFYLCASSPGGGGQPQHFGDGTRLSIL.

The rearrangement links TRBV15 to TRBJ2-2; TRBD1 aligns across 7 bases. The germline CDR1 and CDR2 sequences are LNHNV and YYDKDF (reference sequence). CDR3 length: 15 residues. V shed 5 bases and J 0 bases; nucleotides not matched to a gene: 3. CDR3 sequence reads: CATSVGQANTGELFF. CDR3 nucleotide sequence: TGTGCCACCAGCGTCGGACAGGCGAACACCGGGGAGCTGTTTTTT.

The chain has TRBV5-6 and TRBJ1-2; the D is unclear. The CDR3 runs to 15 residues. V was pared by 0 bases and J by 8 bases, with 17 bases between. Germline V gives CDR1 SGHDT, CDR2 YYEEEE. This CDR3 is CASSLAGRGEGGYTF. In nucleotides, the CDR3 is TGTGCCAGCAGCTTGGCCGGACGGGGAGAGGGCGGCTACACCTTC.

The J gene is TRBJ2-7, the V gene TRBV7-2; TRBD2 might be the D (5 bases). This CDR3 has 13 amino acids. The V and J ends lost 1 base and 5 bases respectively, with 9 bases between them. Germline CDR1 and CDR2: SGHTA and FQGNSA. This CDR3 reads CASSLVVGNEQYF. The CDR3 nucleotides are TGTGCCAGCAGCTTAGTGGTCGGGAACGAGCAGTACTTC.